One sample yielded the 8 T cell receptor beta chains listed below, sequenced in a study of blood T cell repertoires in COVID-19. The method was immunoSEQ multiplex PCR; TCRdb's version includes in-frame clones alone and lacks a portion of them. The repertoire holds 150,000 or so clones, with approximately 86% as singletons. Sequencing was done on a sample of peripheral blood. Every receptor here comes from a woman in her seventies with acute or convalescent COVID-19.

The chain carries TRBV30 and TRBJ2-5; 10 bases agree with TRBD2. Trimming at V came to 2 bases and at J to 2 bases, leaving 11 bases not matched to a gene. Germline values: CDR1 GTSNPN, CDR2 SVGIG (reference sequence). The CDR3 is 17 amino acids. CDR3 sequence: CAWSLGAGGPEQETQYF. Written as DNA, the CDR3 is TGTGCCTGGAGTTTGGGAGCGGGGGGGCCTGAGCAAGAGACCCAGTACTTC.

V and J are TRBV4-2 and TRBJ1-1; 11 bases are a match to TRBD1. The CDR3 sequence is 16 residues long. V trimming: 4 bases; J trimming: 5 bases; junction bases outside the gene matches: 9. Germline V gives CDR1 LGHNA, CDR2 YNFKEQ. This CDR3 reads CASSLPRTGGITEAFF. CDR3 nucleotides: TGTGCCAGCAGCCTACCGCGGACAGGGGGCATTACTGAAGCTTTCTTT.

The chain links TRBV6-5 to TRBJ2-1; 7 bases align to TRBD1. The V and J ends lost 6 bases and 4 bases, in that order; junction bases with no gene match: 6. Germline CDR1 and CDR2: MNHEY and SVGAGI. The CDR3 totals 14 residues. CDR3 protein: CASRKDRAYNEQFF. The CDR3 coding sequence is TGTGCCAGCAGGAAAGACAGGGCGTACAATGAGCAGTTCTTC.

The genes are TRBV18 and TRBJ1-2; 10 nucleotides match TRBD1. This CDR3 is built from 18 residues. Germline CDR1 is KGHSH and CDR2 is LQKENI. Trimming cost V 0 bases and J 4 bases; bases outside gene matches: 11. The CDR3 here is CASSPPVATGGEGYGYTF. The CDR3 nucleotides read TGTGCCAGCTCACCACCAGTGGCGACAGGGGGCGAGGGCTATGGCTACACCTTC. The variable domain in full, with the rest retrieved from reference TRBV18 and TRBJ1-2, is NAGVMQNPRHLVRRRGQEARLRCSPMKGHSHVYWYRQLPEEGLKFMVYLQKENIIDESGMPKERFSAEFPKEGPSILRIQQVVRGDSAAYFCASSPPVATGGEGYGYTFGSGTRLTVV.

The chain couples TRBV11-1 to TRBJ2-7; 7 nucleotides line up with TRBD1. The CDR3 extends over 14 amino acids. Germline trimming cut 5 bases from V and 3 bases from J; bases unmatched to any gene: 7. Germline V gives CDR1 SGHAT, CDR2 FQDESV (reference sequence). CDR3 region: CASSPRTGNYEQYF. The CDR3 DNA reads as TGTGCCAGCAGCCCAAGGACAGGAAACTACGAGCAGTACTTC.

The V gene is TRBV7-2, the J gene TRBJ2-7; 7 nucleotides agree with TRBD1. CDR1 is SGHTA and CDR2 is FQGNSA in the germline V gene. The CDR3 spans 14 residues. J lost 7 bases, V lost 5 bases, and 11 bases had no gene match. The CDR3 bases are TGTGCCAGCAGCCCCTACAGGGGAAAGGTAGAGCAGTACTTC. Translated: CASSPYRGKVEQYF.

The CDR3 loop reads CASSSSNYGYTF. DNA of the CDR3: TGTGCCAGCAGTTCGTCCAACTATGGCTACACCTTC. V usage is TRBV6-2 or TRBV6-3 and J usage is TRBJ1-2, with D unclear. This CDR3 region has 12 residues. The germline V gene has CDR1 MNHEY and CDR2 SVGEGT. Trimming cost V 4 bases and J 2 bases, with 5 bases left between them.

The CDR3 sequence is CASSFLAGGLTINEQFF. The DNA of the CDR3 is TGTGCCAGCAGCTTTCTAGCGGGGGGTCTCACCATCAATGAGCAGTTCTTC. V and J are TRBV7-2 and TRBJ2-1, with 11 bases aligning to TRBD2. This CDR3 has 17 amino acids. CDR1 is SGHTA and CDR2 is FQGNSA in the germline V gene. V trimming: 3 bases; J trimming: 6 bases; junction bases outside the gene matches: 10.